This T cell receptor (beta chain) was identified in a study of beta chain features in type 1 diabetes. Study-wide context: Patients shared similar age, gender and cell yields with healthy donors. Study results and caveats: Sequencing from cDNA could over-represent high-TCR-expressing cells. Shorter TCRB CDR3s, moderately but significantly so, marked every one of the four CD4+ subsets in Type 1 diabetes patients.

Germline V CDR1 and CDR2: MNHEY, SMNVEV (reference sequence). The CDR3 has 15 residues. The ends lost 6 bases at V and 1 base at J; junction bases unmatched: 7. This clone was observed a handful of times. What it binds is unknown. Every participating donor gave one draw, a heparinised blood sample averaging about 100 mL. Expressed TCRB transcripts were sequenced after all isolated RNA was converted to cDNA. Profiling relied on immunoSEQ multiplex PCR, and the TCRdb table lists in-frame clones only, not all of them. The table records roughly 300,000 clones, around 15% of them present only once. The chain has TRBV27 and TRBJ2-7; 9 nucleotides match TRBD2. Sequencing was done on a sample of naive CD4+ T cells from blood. The receptor comes from a man aged 25 to 40 with type 1 diabetes. The CDR3, as DNA: TGTGCCAGCAGGGTGATTAGCGGGAGTTCCTACGAGCAGTACTTC. Protein sequence: CASRVISGSSYEQYF.